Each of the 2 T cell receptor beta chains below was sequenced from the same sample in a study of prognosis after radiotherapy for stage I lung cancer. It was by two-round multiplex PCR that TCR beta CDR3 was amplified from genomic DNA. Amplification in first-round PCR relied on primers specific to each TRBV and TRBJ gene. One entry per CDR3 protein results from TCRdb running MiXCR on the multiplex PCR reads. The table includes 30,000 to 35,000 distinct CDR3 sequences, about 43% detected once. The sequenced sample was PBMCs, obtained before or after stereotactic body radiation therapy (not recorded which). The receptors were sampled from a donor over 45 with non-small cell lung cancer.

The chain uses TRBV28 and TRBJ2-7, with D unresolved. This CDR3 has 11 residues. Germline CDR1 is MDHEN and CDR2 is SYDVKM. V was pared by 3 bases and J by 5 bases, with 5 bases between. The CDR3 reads CASSLMDEQYF. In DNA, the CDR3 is TGTGCCAGCAGTTTGATGGACGAGCAGTACTTC.

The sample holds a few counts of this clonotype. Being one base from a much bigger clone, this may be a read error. CDR3 sequence (DNA): TGTGCCAGCAGCTACGGGGTCACCGGGGAGCTGTTTTTT. Translation: CASSYGVTGELFF. The chain recombines TRBV7-3 with TRBJ2-2; maybe TRBD2 (5 bases). Germline lookup yields CDR1 SGHTA and CDR2 FQGTGA. The CDR3 has 13 amino acids. V lost 4 bases to trimming and J lost 4 bases, with 7 bases between them.